The 10 T cell receptor beta chains below were found in one sample sequenced in a study of T cell responses to AZD1222 COVID-19 vaccine. The repertoire was sequenced with immunoSEQ multiplex PCR; TCRdb's copy has only in-frame clones and lacks some. The sample lists some 130,000 clones, approximately 93% occurring once. Sequences were derived from peripheral blood, sampled on day 0 of AZD1222 vaccination. The receptors derive from an adult in good health.

The rearrangement joins TRBV19 to TRBJ1-4; 8 bases agree with TRBD1. V was clipped by 10 bases and J by 5 bases; unmatched bases: 15. CDR1 and CDR2 (germline): LNHDA, SQIVND (reference sequence). The CDR3 totals 16 residues. CDR3 protein: CATAGTGREWNEKLFF. CDR3 DNA: TGTGCCACCGCCGGGACAGGACGTGAGTGGAATGAAAAACTGTTTTTT.

The rearrangement joins TRBV10-1 to TRBJ2-2, with D perhaps being TRBD1 or TRBD2 (5 bases each). Germline CDR1 reads WNHNN; CDR2 reads SYGVQD (reference sequence). Trimming cost V 6 bases and J 5 bases, with 16 bases left between them. This CDR3 region has 15 residues. The CDR3 bases are TGCGCCAGCAGCCCCGGGACGGGTGGGACCGGGGAGCTGTTTTTT. The encoded protein is CASSPGTGGTGELFF.

The genes are TRBV28 and TRBJ2-1; 12 bases agree with TRBD2. J lost 3 bases, V lost 9 bases, and 6 bases had no gene match. The CDR3 contains 15 residues. Germline CDR1 reads MDHEN; CDR2 reads SYDVKM. The CDR3 loop reads CASIQTSGSYNEQFF. The DNA of the CDR3 is TGTGCCAGTATCCAGACTAGCGGGAGCTACAATGAGCAGTTCTTC. Using reference TRBV28 and TRBJ2-1 for the parts outside the CDR3, the full variable domain is DVKVTQSSRYLVKRTGEKVFLECVQDMDHENMFWYRQDPGLGLRLIYFSYDVKMKEKGDIPEGYSVSREKKERFSLILESASTNQTSMYLCASIQTSGSYNEQFFGPGTRLTVL.

J is TRBJ2-1 and V is TRBV28; D possibly corresponds to TRBD2 (6 bases). CDR3 length equals 11 residues. Trimming stripped 8 bases from V and 7 bases from J, with 9 bases between. From germline, CDR1 is MDHEN and CDR2 SYDVKM. The CDR3 region is CASGSGNEQFF. Written as DNA, the CDR3 is TGTGCCAGCGGTAGCGGTAATGAGCAGTTCTTC.

V gene TRBV18 combines with J gene TRBJ2-1; D is unclear. The CDR3 has 11 residues. Germline-derived CDR1 and CDR2 are KGHSH and LQKENI. Deletions cut 4 bases from V and 8 bases from J, with 6 bases between. The CDR3 DNA reads as TGTGCCAGCTCACTAGGACATGAGCAGTTCTTC. The encoded protein is CASSLGHEQFF. The full variable domain, with the rest looked up from reference TRBV18 and TRBJ2-1, is NAGVMQNPRHLVRRRGQEARLRCSPMKGHSHVYWYRQLPEEGLKFMVYLQKENIIDESGMPKERFSAEFPKEGPSILRIQQVVRGDSAAYFCASSLGHEQFFGPGTRLTVL.

This chain joins TRBV25-1 and TRBJ1-5, with D unclear. Looked up from germline, CDR1 is MGHDK and CDR2 is SYGVNS. V lost 0 bases and J 3 bases, leaving 9 bases between the germline ends. The length of the CDR3 is 15 residues. The CDR3 DNA is TGTGCCAGCAGTGAATATGGCCAGGACAATCAGCCCCAGCATTTT. Amino acid sequence: CASSEYGQDNQPQHF.

V gene TRBV18 combines with J gene TRBJ1-5; D gene unclear. The length of the CDR3 is 15 residues. V was shortened by 2 bases and J by 4 bases, with 12 bases between the two germline ends. Germline CDR1 and CDR2: KGHSH and LQKENI. This CDR3 reads CASSPTGNANQPQHF. The CDR3 coding sequence is TGTGCCAGCTCACCAACCGGCAATGCTAATCAGCCCCAGCATTTT.

CDR3 residues: CASSQQGASGNTIYF. CDR3 coding DNA: TGTGCCAGCAGCCAACAGGGGGCCTCTGGAAACACCATATATTTT. The V call is TRBV6-5, the J call TRBJ1-3; TRBD1 agrees at 9 bases. The V gene's germline CDR1 is MNHEY and CDR2 SVGAGI. The CDR3 consists of 15 residues. Trimming cost V 6 bases and J 0 bases; bases outside gene matches: 3.

The gene calls are TRBV4-3 and TRBJ1-3; maybe TRBD1 (5 bases). Trimming took off 1 base at V and 5 bases at J, with 15 bases between the two ends. The germline gives CDR1 LGHNA, CDR2 YSLEER. The CDR3 sequence is 16 residues long. CDR3 DNA sequence: TGCGCCAGCAGCCAAGCCCGTGGCGGGGGTCGAAACACCATATATTTT. It codes for CASSQARGGGRNTIYF.

The chain uses TRBV7-3 and TRBJ2-1; D is ambiguous. CDR3 length: 13 amino acids. Trimming pared 5 bases from V and 4 bases from J, leaving 9 bases between. Per germline, CDR1 SGHTA and CDR2 FQGTGA. The CDR3 DNA reads as TGTGCCAGCAGCCCTGGCGAGTACAATGAGCAGTTCTTC. It is translated as CASSPGEYNEQFF. Using reference TRBV7-3 and TRBJ2-1 for the parts outside the CDR3, the full variable domain is GAGVSQTPSNKVTEKGKYVELRCDPISGHTALYWYRQSLGQGPEFLIYFQGTGAADDSGLPNDRFFAVRPEGSVSTLKIQRTERGDSAVYLCASSPGEYNEQFFGPGTRLTVL.